The 9 T cell receptor beta chains in this list originate from one sample, sequenced in a study of T cell clonality in common variable immunodeficiency. Study conclusions and caveats: Fewer deletions and N-nucleotide insertions were reportedly seen in common variable immunodeficiency TCR beta sequences.

Which antigens these TCRs recognize remains unknown. Method: immunoSEQ multiplex PCR; TCRdb's copy keeps in-frame clones and lacks some. Observed in the sample are fewer than 25,000 clones, none of them singletons. What was sequenced was peripheral blood mononuclear cells. Receptor source: a human donor with common variable immunodeficiency.

There are a few counts of this clone. From the germline J gene comes the end of the CDR3, since the read stops 3 residues before it. The chain links TRBV11-1 to TRBJ1-3; D is perhaps TRBD1 (6 bases). CDR1 is SGHAT, CDR2 FQDESV, per germline (reference sequence). This CDR3 has 15 residues. Trimming stripped 4 bases from V and 2 bases from J, with 12 bases between. The CDR3 region is CASSSQGVPGNTIYF. The covered CDR3 bases are TGTGCCAGCAGCTCACAGGGAGTTCCTGGAAACACC.

This clone occurred many times. The CDR3 is cut off 3 residues early in the read; its end comes from the germline J gene. The rearrangement uses TRBV10-3 and TRBJ1-1, with 8 bases lining up with TRBD1. V lost 0 bases, J lost 0 bases, and 6 bases stayed unmatched. Germline lookup yields CDR1 ENHRY and CDR2 SYGVKD. There are 17 residues in the CDR3. The sequenced part of the CDR3 DNA is TGTGCCATCAGTGAGTCCGGCCAGGGGGCGTTGAACACTGAA. Translating gives CAISESGQGALNTE. The entire CDR3 protein reads CAISESGQGALNTEAFF.

This clone was detected many times. The sequenced fragment ends 3 residues before the CDR3 boundary, so the rest is inferred from the germline J gene. The rearrangement uses TRBV5-1 and TRBJ2-5, with 10 positions matching TRBD2. CDR3 size: 16 residues. The germline V gene encodes CDR1 SGHRS and CDR2 YFSETQ. V gave up 4 bases and J gave up 4 bases; unmatched junction bases: 10. The chain's CDR3 is CASSGGASGSGETQYF. CDR3 DNA, as far as it was read: TGCGCCAGCAGCGGGGGGGCTAGCGGGAGCGGAGAGACC.

This clone was recorded many times. Coverage ceases 3 residues before the CDR3 finishes, and the germline J gene fills in the end. The chain joins TRBV19 to TRBJ1-1; TRBD1 is a possible D gene (6 bases). This CDR3 is 15 amino acids long. Per germline, CDR1 LNHDA and CDR2 SQIVND (reference sequence). Trimming cost V 5 bases and J 4 bases, with 17 bases left between them. The CDR3 loop reads CASSYREAMGTEAFF. The part of the CDR3 DNA that was read is TGTGCCAGTAGTTACAGGGAGGCCATGGGCACTGAA.

This clone was seen ten or more times. The read gets to within 3 residues of the CDR3 end, and the germline J gene fills in the rest. The chain employs TRBV27 and TRBJ2-2; the D is unclear. V lost 2 bases to trimming and J lost 5 bases, with 9 bases between them. In germline, CDR1 is MNHEY, CDR2 SMNVEV (reference sequence). CDR3 length: 14 amino acids. The CDR3 loop is CASSLGIGTGELFF. CDR3 DNA (partial): TGTGCCAGCAGTTTAGGAATAGGGACCGGGGAG.

This clone was seen repeatedly, ten times or more. The read ends 3 residues early relative to the CDR3; the germline J gene fills the gap. The chain combines TRBV5-1 with TRBJ1-2; 7 nucleotides line up with TRBD1. Trimming cost V 4 bases and J 4 bases; bases outside gene matches: 10. CDR1 SGHRS and CDR2 YFSETQ come from the germline V gene. The CDR3 runs 15 residues. The part of the CDR3 DNA that was read is TGCGCCAGCAGCCCAATGACAGGGATGGGCTATGGC. Translation: CASSPMTGMGYG. The CDR3 in full is CASSPMTGMGYGYTF.

This clone has a count of ten or more. The read gets to within 3 residues of the CDR3 end, and the germline J gene fills in the rest. The gene calls are TRBV19 and TRBJ2-6; no clear D. Germline assignment: CDR1 LNHDA and CDR2 SQIVND (reference sequence). V was shortened by 2 bases and J by 0 bases, with 8 bases between the two germline ends. This CDR3 has 16 amino acids. The CDR3 sequence is CASSIPLGSGANVLTF. The sequenced part of the CDR3 DNA is TGTGCCAGTAGTATACCCCTAGGCTCTGGGGCCAACGTC.

This clone was picked up many times. This CDR3 is CAWRGAAYEQYF. The covered CDR3 bases are TGTGCCTGGAGAGGGGCAGCCTACGAG. V is TRBV30 and J is TRBJ2-7, with D possibly being TRBD1 (5 bases). The read falls 3 residues short of the CDR3 end, and the missing part is taken from the germline J gene. CDR1 GTSNPN and CDR2 SVGIG come from the germline V gene (reference sequence). Trimming removed 3 bases at V and 2 bases at J, with 8 bases between. CDR3 size: 12 residues.

This clone has at least ten counts. With the read ending 3 residues before the CDR3 end, the germline J gene is used to fill in that end. The genes are TRBV6-2 or TRBV6-3 and TRBJ2-7, with TRBD2 matching 7 bases. Germline CDR1 reads MNHEY; CDR2 reads SVGEGT. V dropped 2 bases and J dropped 0; count of bases not matched to a gene: 4. The length of the CDR3 is 15 residues. The CDR3 DNA, read in part, is TGTGCCAGCAGTTACATTGGGGGGGACTCCTACGAG. It codes for CASSYIGGDSYE. The CDR3 as a whole reads CASSYIGGDSYEQYF.